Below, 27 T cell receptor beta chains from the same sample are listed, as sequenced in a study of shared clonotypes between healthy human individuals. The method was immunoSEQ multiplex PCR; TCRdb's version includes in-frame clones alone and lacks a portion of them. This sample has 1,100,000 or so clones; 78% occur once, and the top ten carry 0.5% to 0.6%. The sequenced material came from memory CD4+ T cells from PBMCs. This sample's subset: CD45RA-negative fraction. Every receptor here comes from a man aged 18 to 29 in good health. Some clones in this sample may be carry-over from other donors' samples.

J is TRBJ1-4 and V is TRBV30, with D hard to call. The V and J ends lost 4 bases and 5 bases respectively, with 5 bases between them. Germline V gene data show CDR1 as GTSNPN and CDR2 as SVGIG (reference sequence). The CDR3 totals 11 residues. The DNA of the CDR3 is TGTGCCTGGAATCGCAATGAAAAACTGTTTTTT. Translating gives CAWNRNEKLFF.

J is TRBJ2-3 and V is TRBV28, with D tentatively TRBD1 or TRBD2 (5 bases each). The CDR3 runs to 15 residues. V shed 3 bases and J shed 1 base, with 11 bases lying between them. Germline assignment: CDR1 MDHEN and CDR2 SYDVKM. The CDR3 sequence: CASSLSGPGTDTQYF. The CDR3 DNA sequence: TGTGCCAGCAGTTTGTCGGGGCCCGGCACAGATACGCAGTATTTT.

CDR3 nucleotide sequence: TGTGCCAGTAGTAGGGGGGGACTAGCGGGACCTAACAATGAGCAGTTCTTC. Translating it yields CASSRGGLAGPNNEQFF. The chain joins TRBV19 to TRBJ2-1; 13 nucleotides line up with TRBD2. Losses at the gene ends were 4 bases for V and 5 bases for J; bases not matched to a gene: 8. The CDR3 runs to 17 residues. Germline V gene lookup returns CDR1 LNHDA and CDR2 SQIVND (reference sequence).

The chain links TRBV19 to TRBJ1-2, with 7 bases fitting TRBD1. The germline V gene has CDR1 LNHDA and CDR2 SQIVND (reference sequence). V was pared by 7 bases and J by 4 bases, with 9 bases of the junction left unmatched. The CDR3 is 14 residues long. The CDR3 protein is CASMRGPRGYGYTF. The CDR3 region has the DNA TGTGCCAGTATGAGGGGGCCCAGGGGCTATGGCTACACCTTC. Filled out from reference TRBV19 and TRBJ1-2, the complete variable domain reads DGGITQSPKYLFRKEGQNVTLSCEQNLNHDAMYWYRQDPGQGLRLIYYSQIVNDFQKGDIAEGYSVSREKKESFPLTVTSAQKNPTAFYLCASMRGPRGYGYTFGSGTRLTVV.

CDR3 region: CASSLGGLAGGPMEQFF. In nucleotides, the CDR3 is TGCGCCAGCAGCTTGGGTGGACTAGCGGGAGGGCCAATGGAGCAGTTCTTC. The chain links TRBV5-1 to TRBJ2-1; TRBD2 matches at 15 bases. V gave up 0 bases and J gave up 10 bases; unmatched junction bases: 8. The length of the CDR3 is 17 residues. CDR1 and CDR2 (germline): SGHRS, YFSETQ.

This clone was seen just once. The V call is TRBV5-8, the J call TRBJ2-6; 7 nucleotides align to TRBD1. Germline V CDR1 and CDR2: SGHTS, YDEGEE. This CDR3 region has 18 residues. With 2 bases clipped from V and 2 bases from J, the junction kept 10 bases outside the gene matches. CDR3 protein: CASSLSSLTGAGANVLTF. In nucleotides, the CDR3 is TGTGCCAGCAGCTTATCCTCTCTCACAGGGGCTGGGGCCAACGTCCTGACTTTC.

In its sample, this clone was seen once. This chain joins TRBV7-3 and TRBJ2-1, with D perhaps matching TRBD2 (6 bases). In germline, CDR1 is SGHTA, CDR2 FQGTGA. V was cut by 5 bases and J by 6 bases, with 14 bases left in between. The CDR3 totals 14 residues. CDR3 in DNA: TGTGCCAGCAGCAGAGACGGTAGCGGCAATGAGCAGTTCTTC. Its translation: CASSRDGSGNEQFF.

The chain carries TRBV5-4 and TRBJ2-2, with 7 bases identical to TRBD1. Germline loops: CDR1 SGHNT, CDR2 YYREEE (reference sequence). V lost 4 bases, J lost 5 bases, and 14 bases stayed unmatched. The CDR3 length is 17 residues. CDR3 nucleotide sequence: TGTGCCAGCAGCCCGGGTGGGGCAGGGGGTCGGACCGGGGAGCTGTTTTTT. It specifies CASSPGGAGGRTGELFF.

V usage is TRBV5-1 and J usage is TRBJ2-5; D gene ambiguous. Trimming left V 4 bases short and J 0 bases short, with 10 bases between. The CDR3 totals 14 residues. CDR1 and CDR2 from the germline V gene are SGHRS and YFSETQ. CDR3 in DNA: TGCGCCAGCAGCGTGATGACGGACCAAGAGACCCAGTACTTC. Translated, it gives CASSVMTDQETQYF.

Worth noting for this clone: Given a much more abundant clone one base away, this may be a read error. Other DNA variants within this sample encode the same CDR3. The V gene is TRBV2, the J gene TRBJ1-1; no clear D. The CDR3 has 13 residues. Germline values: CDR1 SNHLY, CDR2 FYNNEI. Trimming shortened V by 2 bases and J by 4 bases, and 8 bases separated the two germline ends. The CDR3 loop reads CASSEREGTEAFF. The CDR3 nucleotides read TGTGCCAGCAGTGAAAGAGAGGGCACTGAAGCTTTCTTT. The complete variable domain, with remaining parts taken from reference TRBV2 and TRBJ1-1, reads EPEVTQTPSHQVTQMGQEVILRCVPISNHLYFYWYRQILGQKVEFLVSFYNNEISEKSEIFDDQFSVERPDGSNFTLKIRSTKLEDSAMYFCASSEREGTEAFFGQGTRLTVV.

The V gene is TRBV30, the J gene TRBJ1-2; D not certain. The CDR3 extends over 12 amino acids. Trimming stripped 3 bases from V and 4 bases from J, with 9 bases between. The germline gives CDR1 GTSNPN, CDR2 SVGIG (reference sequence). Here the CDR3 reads CAWSPMGYGYTF. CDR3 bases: TGTGCCTGGAGCCCCATGGGCTATGGCTACACCTTC.

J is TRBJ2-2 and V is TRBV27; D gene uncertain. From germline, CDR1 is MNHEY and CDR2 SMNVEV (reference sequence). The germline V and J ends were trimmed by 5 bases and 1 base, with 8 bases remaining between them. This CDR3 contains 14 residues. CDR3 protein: CASSVRRNTGELFF. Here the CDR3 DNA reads TGTGCCAGCAGTGTCAGGCGGAACACCGGGGAGCTGTTTTTT.

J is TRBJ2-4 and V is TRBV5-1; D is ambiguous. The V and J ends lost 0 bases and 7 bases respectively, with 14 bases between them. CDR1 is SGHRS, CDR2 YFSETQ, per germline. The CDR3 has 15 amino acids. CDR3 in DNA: TGCGCCAGCAGCTTGGTAGGGCAGGCTGGGAACATTCAGTACTTC. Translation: CASSLVGQAGNIQYF.

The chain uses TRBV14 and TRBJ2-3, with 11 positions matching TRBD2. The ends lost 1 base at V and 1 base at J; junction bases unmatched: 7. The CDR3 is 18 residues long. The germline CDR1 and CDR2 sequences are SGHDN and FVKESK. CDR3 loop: CASSQGSGTSGRTDTQYF. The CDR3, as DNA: TGTGCCAGCAGCCAAGGAAGCGGGACTAGCGGACGCACAGATACGCAGTATTTT. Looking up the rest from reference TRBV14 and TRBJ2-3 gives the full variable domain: EAGVTQFPSHSVIEKGQTVTLRCDPISGHDNLYWYRRVMGKEIKFLLHFVKESKQDESGMPNNRFLAERTGGTYSTLKVQPAELEDSGVYFCASSQGSGTSGRTDTQYFGPGTRLTVL.

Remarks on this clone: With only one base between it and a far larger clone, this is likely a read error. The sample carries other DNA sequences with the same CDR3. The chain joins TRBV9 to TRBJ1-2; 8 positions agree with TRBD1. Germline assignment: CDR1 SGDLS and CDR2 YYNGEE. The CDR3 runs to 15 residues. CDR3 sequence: CASSFRGRGPGGYTF. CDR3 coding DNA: TGCGCCAGCAGTTTCAGGGGGCGCGGGCCGGGTGGCTACACCTTC.

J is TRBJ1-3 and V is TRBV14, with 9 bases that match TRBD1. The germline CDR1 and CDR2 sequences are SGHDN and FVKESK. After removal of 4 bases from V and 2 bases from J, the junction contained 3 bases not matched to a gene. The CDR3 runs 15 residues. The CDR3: CASSPRQGAGNTIYF. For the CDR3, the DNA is TGTGCCAGCAGCCCCCGACAGGGGGCTGGAAACACCATATATTTT.

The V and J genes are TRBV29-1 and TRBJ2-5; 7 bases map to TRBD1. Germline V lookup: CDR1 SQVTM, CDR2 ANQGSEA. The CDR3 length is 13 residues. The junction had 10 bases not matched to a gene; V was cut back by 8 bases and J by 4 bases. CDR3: CSLRQGSGETQYF. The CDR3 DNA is TGCAGCCTTCGACAGGGCTCTGGAGAGACCCAGTACTTC.

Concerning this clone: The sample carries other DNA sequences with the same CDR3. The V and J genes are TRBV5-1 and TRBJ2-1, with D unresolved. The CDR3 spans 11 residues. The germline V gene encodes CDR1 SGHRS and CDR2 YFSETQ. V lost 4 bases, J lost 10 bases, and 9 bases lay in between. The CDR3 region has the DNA TGCGCCAGCAGCCTGGTGGGGGAGCAGTTCTTC. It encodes CASSLVGEQFF.

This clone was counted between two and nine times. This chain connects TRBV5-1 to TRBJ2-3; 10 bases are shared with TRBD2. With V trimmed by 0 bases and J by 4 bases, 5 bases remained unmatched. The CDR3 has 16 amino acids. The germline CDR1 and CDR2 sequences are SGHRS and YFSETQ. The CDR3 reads CASSLAASGSADTQYF. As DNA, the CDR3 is TGCGCCAGCAGCTTGGCGGCTAGCGGGAGTGCAGATACGCAGTATTTT.

CDR3 region: CASSRINLLAVNTGELFF. As DNA, the CDR3 is TGCGCCAGCAGCCGGATCAACTTGCTAGCGGTGAACACCGGGGAGCTGTTTTTT. The gene calls are TRBV4-1 and TRBJ2-2; 7 bases agree with TRBD2. Germline assignment: CDR1 MGHRA and CDR2 YSYEKL. CDR3 length equals 18 residues. Trimming at V came to 4 bases and at J to 1 base, leaving 12 bases not matched to a gene.

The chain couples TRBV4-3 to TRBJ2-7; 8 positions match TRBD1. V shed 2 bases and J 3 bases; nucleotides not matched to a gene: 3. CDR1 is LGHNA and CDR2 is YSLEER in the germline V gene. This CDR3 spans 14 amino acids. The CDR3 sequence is CASSQRTGLYEQYF. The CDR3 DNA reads TGCGCCAGCAGCCAACGGACAGGGCTCTACGAGCAGTACTTC.

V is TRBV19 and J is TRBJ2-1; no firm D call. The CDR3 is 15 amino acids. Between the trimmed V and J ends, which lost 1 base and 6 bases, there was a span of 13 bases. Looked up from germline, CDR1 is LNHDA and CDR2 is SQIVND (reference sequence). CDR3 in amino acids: CASSIGRPKRNEQFF. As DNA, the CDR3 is TGTGCCAGTAGTATAGGTCGCCCGAAGCGCAATGAGCAGTTCTTC.

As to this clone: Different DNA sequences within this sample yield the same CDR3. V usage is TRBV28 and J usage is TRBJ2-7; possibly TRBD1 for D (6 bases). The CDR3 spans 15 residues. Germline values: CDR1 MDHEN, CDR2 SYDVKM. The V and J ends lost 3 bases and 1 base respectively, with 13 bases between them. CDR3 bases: TGTGCCAGCAGTTTGGCCGGGACAACTTCCTACGAGCAGTACTTC. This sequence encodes CASSLAGTTSYEQYF.

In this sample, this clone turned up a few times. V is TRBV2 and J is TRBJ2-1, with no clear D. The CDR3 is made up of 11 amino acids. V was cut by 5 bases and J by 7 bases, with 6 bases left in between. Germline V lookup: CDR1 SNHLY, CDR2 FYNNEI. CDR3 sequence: CASSRGNEQFF. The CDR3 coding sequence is TGTGCCAGCAGTCGCGGAAATGAGCAGTTCTTC.

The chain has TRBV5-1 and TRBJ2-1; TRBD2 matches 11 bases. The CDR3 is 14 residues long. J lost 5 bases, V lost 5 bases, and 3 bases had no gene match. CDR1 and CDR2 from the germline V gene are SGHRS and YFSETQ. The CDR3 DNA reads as TGCGCCAGCAGAGGGACTAGCGGCCACAATGAGCAGTTCTTC. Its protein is CASRGTSGHNEQFF.

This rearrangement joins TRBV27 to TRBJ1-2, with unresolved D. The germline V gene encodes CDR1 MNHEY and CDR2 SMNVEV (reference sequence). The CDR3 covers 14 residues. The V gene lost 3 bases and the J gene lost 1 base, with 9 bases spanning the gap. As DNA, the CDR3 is TGTGCCAGCAGTTTCTTGGTTGGTAACTATGGCTACACCTTC. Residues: CASSFLVGNYGYTF.

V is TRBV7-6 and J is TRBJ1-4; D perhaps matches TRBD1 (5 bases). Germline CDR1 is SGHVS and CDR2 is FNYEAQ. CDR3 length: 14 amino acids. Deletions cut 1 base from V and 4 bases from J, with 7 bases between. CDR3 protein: CASSLGRVNEKLFF. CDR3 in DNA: TGTGCCAGCAGCTTAGGCAGGGTTAATGAAAAACTGTTTTTT.